The rows below give T cell receptor beta chains drawn from one sample of a study of T cells in Graves' hyperthyroidism and ophthalmopathy. TCRdb re-called the multiplex PCR reads through MiXCR, storing one row per CDR3 protein. The sample shows approximately 610,000 distinct CDR3 sequences, around 17% of them seen only once. Specimen: blood. The origin of the receptors is a woman in her late teens or twenties with Graves' hyperthyroidism. Both conserved end residues are part of each CDR3. The D gene is left open where the match is weak. Some rows mark clone size as missing; the rest say once, few, many or name a class of expanded clone.

CDR3 | DNA | D | J | V | size
CASSWDRGRTGELFF | TGTGCCAGCAGTTGGGACAGGGGGCGTACCGGGGAGCTGTTTTTT | TRBD1 | TRBJ2-2 | TRBV6-1 | NA
CASSFTGIDYGYTF | TGTGCCAGCAGTTTTACAGGGATAGACTATGGCTACACCTTC | NA | TRBJ1-2 | TRBV7-9 | few
CASSFPGQGIWPEAFF | TGTGCCAGCAGCTTCCCGGGACAGGGTATTTGGCCTGAAGCTTTCTTT | TRBD1 | TRBJ1-1 | TRBV5-6 | NA
CASSETGTSVEQYF | TGTGCCAGCAGCGAAACCGGGACTAGCGTTGAGCAGTACTTC | TRBD2 | TRBJ2-7 | TRBV7-9 | many
CASRDRTLHNEQFF | TGTGCCAGTAGGGACAGGACCCTTCACAATGAGCAGTTCTTC | TRBD1 | TRBJ2-1 | TRBV19 | NA
CASSLSEENEQFF | TGTGCCAGCAGTTTATCGGAGGAGAATGAGCAGTTCTTC | NA | TRBJ2-1 | TRBV27 | many
CASSPGTYYNEQFF | TGCGCCAGCAGTCCCGGGACCTATTACAATGAGCAGTTCTTC | NA | TRBJ2-1 | TRBV5-1 | NA
CASSLLEIPDTQYF | TGCGCCAGCAGCTTATTGGAAATCCCGGATACGCAGTATTTT | NA | TRBJ2-3 | TRBV5-1 | NA
CSARVGTDNPPLHF | TGCAGTGCTAGAGTCGGGACAGATAATCCACCCCTCCACTTT | TRBD1 | TRBJ1-6 | TRBV20-1 | NA
CSARGHSYEQYF | TGCAGTGCTAGAGGGCATTCCTACGAGCAGTACTTC | NA | TRBJ2-7 | TRBV20-1 | many
CASSEDRDSPLWGTGELFF | TGTGCCAGCAGTGAGGACCGGGACAGTCCCTTGTGGGGCACCGGGGAGCTGTTTTTT | TRBD1 | TRBJ2-2 | TRBV6-1 | NA
CASSLGPTSGRAYEQYF | TGTGCCAGCAGCTTAGGCCCGACTAGCGGGAGGGCCTACGAGCAGTACTTC | TRBD2 | TRBJ2-7 | TRBV7-9 | few
CASSEASGFSYEQYF | TGTGCCAGCAGTGAGGCTAGCGGGTTCTCCTACGAGCAGTACTTC | TRBD2 | TRBJ2-7 | TRBV28 | many
CASSANFEQYF | TGTGCCAGCAGCGCGAATTTCGAGCAGTACTTC | NA | TRBJ2-7 | TRBV11-2 | NA
CASSTSSGYNEQFF | TGTGCCAGCAGTACTTCTAGCGGCTACAATGAGCAGTTCTTC | TRBD2 | TRBJ2-1 | TRBV28 | many
CASSEFGTEDYGYTF | TGTGCCAGCAGTGAATTTGGGACAGAAGACTATGGCTACACCTTC | TRBD1 | TRBJ1-2 | TRBV25-1 | NA
CASSQKTGANEQFF | TGTGCCAGCAGTCAAAAGACAGGGGCCAATGAGCAGTTCTTC | TRBD1 | TRBJ2-1 | TRBV7-3 | many
CSARALGDTGELFF | TGCAGTGCTCGAGCGTTAGGGGACACCGGGGAGCTGTTTTTT | NA | TRBJ2-2 | TRBV20-1 | many
CASSIRRGLQETQYF | TGTGCCAGTAGTATACGGCGCGGATTACAAGAGACCCAGTACTTC | NA | TRBJ2-5 | TRBV19 | few
CSVVGAGGGEQFF | TGCAGCGTTGTGGGAGCGGGAGGTGGAGAGCAGTTCTTC | TRBD2 | TRBJ2-1 | TRBV29-1 | many
CASSLLRDPFNSPLHF | TGTGCCAGCAGCTTACTCCGGGACCCCTTTAATTCACCCCTCCACTTT | NA | TRBJ1-6 | TRBV7-8 | NA
CASSSGASGRSSYEQYF | TGTGCCAGCAGCTCAGGGGCTAGCGGGCGAAGCTCCTACGAGCAGTACTTC | TRBD2 | TRBJ2-7 | TRBV2 | many
CASQEAGTDTQYF | TGTGCCAGCCAGGAAGCCGGGACAGATACGCAGTATTTT | NA | TRBJ2-3 | TRBV27 | NA
CATSEGFNQPQHF | TGTGCCACCAGTGAGGGATTCAATCAGCCCCAGCATTTT | NA | TRBJ1-5 | TRBV24-1 | many
CASGTGYGTEAFF | TGTGCCAGCGGGACAGGCTACGGCACTGAAGCTTTCTTT | TRBD1 | TRBJ1-1 | TRBV12-3/TRBV12-4 | NA
CSARDRTSGHNEQFF | TGCAGTGCTAGAGACCGTACTAGCGGCCACAATGAGCAGTTCTTC | TRBD2 | TRBJ2-1 | TRBV20-1 | many
CASSPQGAGEQYF | TGTGCCAGCAGCCCACAGGGGGCGGGGGAGCAGTACTTC | TRBD1 | TRBJ2-7 | TRBV28 | many
CSASPRLAPYEQYF | TGCAGTGCTAGCCCCCGCCTAGCGCCCTACGAGCAGTACTTC | NA | TRBJ2-7 | TRBV20-1 | few
CASSFSGLAGALTDTQYF | TGTGCCAGCAGCTTTAGTGGGCTAGCGGGGGCCCTCACAGATACGCAGTATTTT | TRBD2 | TRBJ2-3 | TRBV7-2 | many
CASSLLAGGRYEQFF | TGTGCTAGCAGCTTACTAGCGGGGGGGCGGTATGAGCAGTTCTTC | TRBD2 | TRBJ2-1 | TRBV7-7 | many